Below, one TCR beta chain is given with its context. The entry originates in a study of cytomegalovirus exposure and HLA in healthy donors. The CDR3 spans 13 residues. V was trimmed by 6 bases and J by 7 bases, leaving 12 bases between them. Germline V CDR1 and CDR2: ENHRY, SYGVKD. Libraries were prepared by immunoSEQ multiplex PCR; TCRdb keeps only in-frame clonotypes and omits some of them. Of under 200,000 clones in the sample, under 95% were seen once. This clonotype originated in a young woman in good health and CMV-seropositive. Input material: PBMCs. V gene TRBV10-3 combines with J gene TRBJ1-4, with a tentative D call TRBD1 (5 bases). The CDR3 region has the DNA TGTGCCATCAGCCGGGACTTGGGTGAAAAACTGTTTTTT. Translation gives CAISRDLGEKLFF.